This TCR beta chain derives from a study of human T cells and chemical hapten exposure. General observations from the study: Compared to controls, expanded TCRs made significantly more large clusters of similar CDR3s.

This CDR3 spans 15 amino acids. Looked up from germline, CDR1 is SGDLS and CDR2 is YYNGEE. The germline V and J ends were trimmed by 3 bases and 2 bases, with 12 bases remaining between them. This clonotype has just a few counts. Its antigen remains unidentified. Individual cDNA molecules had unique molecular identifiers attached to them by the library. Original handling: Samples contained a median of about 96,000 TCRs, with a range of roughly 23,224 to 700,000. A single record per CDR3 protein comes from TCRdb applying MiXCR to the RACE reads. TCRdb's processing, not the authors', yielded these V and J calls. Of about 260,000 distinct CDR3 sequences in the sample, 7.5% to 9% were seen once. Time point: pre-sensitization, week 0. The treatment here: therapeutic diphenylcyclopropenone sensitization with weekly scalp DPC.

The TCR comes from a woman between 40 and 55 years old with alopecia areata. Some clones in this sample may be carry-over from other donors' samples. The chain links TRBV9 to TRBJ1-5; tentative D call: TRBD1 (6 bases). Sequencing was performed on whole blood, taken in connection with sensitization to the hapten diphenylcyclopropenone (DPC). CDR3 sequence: CASSGTGFGNQPQHF. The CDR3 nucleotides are TGTGCCAGCAGCGGTACAGGGTTTGGCAATCAGCCCCAGCATTTT.